This T cell receptor (beta chain) was sequenced in a study of shared clonotypes between healthy human individuals. General study points: Rarefaction revealed incomplete sorted-subset sequencing despite large depth.

CD45RO negativity and positive selection for CCR7 defined naive CD8 cells, a population that excluded terminally differentiated effector memory CD45RA+ cells. Germline V gives CDR1 LNHDA, CDR2 SQIVND (reference sequence). The V and J ends lost 6 bases and 7 bases, in that order; junction bases with no gene match: 13. The CDR3 totals 16 residues. Replicate PCRs run on sorted subsets employed approximately 180 ng DNA, approximately 30,000 T cell genomes. Sequenced by immunoSEQ multiplex PCR; TCRdb stores in-frame clones only, minus some. The sample contains around 2.1 million clones, 90% to 95% of which appear only once. With regard to this clone: Its antigen is undetermined.

The sequencing input was naive CD8+ T cells from PBMCs. The J gene is TRBJ1-1, the V gene TRBV19; TRBD1 matches 11 bases. This receptor was taken from a man between 18 and 35 years old in good health. Some clones in this sample may be carry-over from other donors' samples. CDR3 DNA sequence: TGTGCCAGTAGGAAAAGGGACAGGGGGATGGAGAATGAAGCTTTCTTT. Protein product: CASRKRDRGMENEAFF.